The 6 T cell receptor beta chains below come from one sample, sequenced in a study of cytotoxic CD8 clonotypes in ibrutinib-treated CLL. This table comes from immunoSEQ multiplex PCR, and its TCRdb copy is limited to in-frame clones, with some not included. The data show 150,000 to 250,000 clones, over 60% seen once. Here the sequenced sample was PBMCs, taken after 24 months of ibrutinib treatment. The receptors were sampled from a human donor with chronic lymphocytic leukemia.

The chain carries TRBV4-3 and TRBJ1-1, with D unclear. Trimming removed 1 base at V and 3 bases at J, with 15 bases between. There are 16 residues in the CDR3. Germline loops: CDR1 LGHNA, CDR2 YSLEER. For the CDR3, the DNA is TGCGCCAGCAGCCAAGTCTCCAATTCGAGGGACACTGAAGCTTTCTTT. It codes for CASSQVSNSRDTEAFF.

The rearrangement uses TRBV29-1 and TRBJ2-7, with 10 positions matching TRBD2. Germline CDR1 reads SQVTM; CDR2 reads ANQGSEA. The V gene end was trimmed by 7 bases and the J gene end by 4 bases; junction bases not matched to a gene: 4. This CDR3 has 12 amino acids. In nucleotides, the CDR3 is TGCAGCGGATCTAGCGGGAGTTACGAGCAGTACTTC. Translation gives CSGSSGSYEQYF.

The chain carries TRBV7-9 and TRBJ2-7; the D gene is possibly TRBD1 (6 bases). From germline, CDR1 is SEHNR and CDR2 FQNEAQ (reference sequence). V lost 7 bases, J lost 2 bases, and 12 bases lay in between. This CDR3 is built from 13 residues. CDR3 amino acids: CASTLGQTYEQYF. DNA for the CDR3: TGTGCCAGCACCCTAGGACAGACCTACGAGCAGTACTTC.

The DNA of the CDR3 is TGTGCCTGGAGTTCACCTAGGCCCAACCAAGAGACCCAGTACTTC. It specifies CAWSSPRPNQETQYF. V gene TRBV30 combines with J gene TRBJ2-5; no firm D call. The germline CDR1 and CDR2 sequences are GTSNPN and SVGIG (reference sequence). V lost 2 bases, J lost 0 bases, and 13 bases lay in between. The CDR3 contains 15 residues.

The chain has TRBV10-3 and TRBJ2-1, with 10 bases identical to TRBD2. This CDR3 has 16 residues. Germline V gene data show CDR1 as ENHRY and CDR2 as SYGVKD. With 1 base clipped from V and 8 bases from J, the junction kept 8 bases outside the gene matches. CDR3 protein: CAISEYRAGGKDEQFF. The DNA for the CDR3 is TGTGCCATCAGTGAGTATCGAGCGGGAGGGAAGGATGAGCAGTTCTTC.

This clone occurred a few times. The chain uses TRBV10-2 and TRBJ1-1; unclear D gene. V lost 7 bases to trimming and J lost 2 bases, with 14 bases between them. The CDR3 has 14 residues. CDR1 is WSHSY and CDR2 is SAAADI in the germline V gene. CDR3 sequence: CASTEGRLNTEAFF. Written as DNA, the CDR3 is TGCGCCAGCACAGAAGGCAGGCTTAACACTGAAGCTTTCTTT.